This T cell receptor (beta chain) stems from a study of tumor-infiltrating lymphocytes in oesophageal squamous cell carcinoma. TCRdb independently ran MiXCR on the PCR reads; one entry per CDR3 protein. Here the sample spans 9,500 to 15,000 distinct CDR3 sequences, about 52% being singletons. The germline V gene has CDR1 MNHEY and CDR2 SMNVEV (reference sequence). Trimming removed 2 bases at V and 9 bases at J, with 14 bases between. This CDR3 contains 14 residues. This clonotype has at least ten counts. The sequenced sample was esophageal tumor tissue. This TCR was sampled from a female donor with esophageal squamous cell carcinoma. The genes are TRBV27 and TRBJ2-1; TRBD1 or TRBD2 may be the D gene (6 bases each). The CDR3 loop is CASSLGGGSFEQFF. The CDR3 DNA follows: TGTGCCAGCAGTTTAGGAGGGGGGTCTTTTGAGCAGTTCTTC.